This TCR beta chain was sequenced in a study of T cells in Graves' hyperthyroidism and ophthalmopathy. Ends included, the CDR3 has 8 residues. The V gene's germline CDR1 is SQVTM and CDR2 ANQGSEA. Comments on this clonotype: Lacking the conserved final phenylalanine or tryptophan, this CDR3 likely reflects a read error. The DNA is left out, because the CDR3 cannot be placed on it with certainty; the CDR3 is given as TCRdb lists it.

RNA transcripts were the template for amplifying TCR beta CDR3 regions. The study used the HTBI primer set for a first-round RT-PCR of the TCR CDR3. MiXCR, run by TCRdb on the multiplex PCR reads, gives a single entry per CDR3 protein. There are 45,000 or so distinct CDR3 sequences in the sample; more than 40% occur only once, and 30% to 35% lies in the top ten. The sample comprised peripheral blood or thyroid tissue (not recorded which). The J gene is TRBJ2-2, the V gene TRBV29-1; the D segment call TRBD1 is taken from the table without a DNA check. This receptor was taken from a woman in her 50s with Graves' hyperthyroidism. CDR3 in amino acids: CSVNKPGT.